Below are 7 T cell receptor beta chains sequenced from a single sample in a study of OX40 agonist ivuxolimab in advanced cancers. Libraries were made using the immunoSEQ multiplex PCR assay. As stored in TCRdb, this immuneACCESS dataset retains in-frame rearrangements with V and J assigned. A fraction of the clones does not appear; measured against another copy, unresolved V genes explain less than half of the discrepancy, and the remainder lacks a known reason. The sample data list 30,000 to 40,000 clones, and 70% to 85% of these were observed just once. Less than 25% of the sample belongs to the ten largest clones. Sequenced material: CD4+ or CD8+ T cells sorted from blood, taken in a trial of the OX40 agonist ivuxolimab. These receptors were taken from an adult with an advanced solid tumor such as melanoma, head and neck, liver or kidney cancer.

This clone was found once. The rearrangement uses TRBV28 and TRBJ2-7; D not resolved. Trimming removed 8 bases from V and 0 bases from J, with 14 bases in between. The CDR3 spans 14 residues. Germline V gene lookup returns CDR1 MDHEN and CDR2 SYDVKM. The CDR3 bases are TGTGCCAGCCTCCCGTCCCTTAGCTCCTACGAGCAGTACTTC. Translation gives CASLPSLSSYEQYF.

This clone appeared a few times. V is TRBV7-6 and J is TRBJ2-7; D not certain. The CDR3 contains 15 residues. Trimming stripped 0 bases from V and 0 bases from J, with 9 bases between. The germline gives CDR1 SGHVS, CDR2 FNYEAQ. The CDR3 DNA sequence: TGTGCCAGCAGCTTAGCGACTGTAAGCTCCTACGAGCAGTACTTC. Translating gives CASSLATVSSYEQYF.

This clone is labeled as medium-sized. The chain recombines TRBV25-1 with TRBJ1-2; 8 nucleotides agree with TRBD1. This CDR3 has 14 residues. Germline V CDR1 and CDR2: MGHDK, SYGVNS. The trim removed 4 bases at V and 5 bases at J, leaving 6 bases unmatched. This chain's CDR3 is CASSAAGGQYGYTF. The CDR3, as DNA: TGTGCCAGCAGTGCGGCAGGGGGCCAATATGGCTACACCTTC.

The chain has TRBV7-6 and TRBJ2-3; D is ambiguous. The CDR3 runs 12 residues. The V end was cut by 3 bases, the J end by 0 bases, with 1 base between. The germline V gene encodes CDR1 SGHVS and CDR2 FNYEAQ. In DNA, the CDR3 is TGTGCCAGCAGCTTTAGCACAGATACGCAGTATTTT. As protein: CASSFSTDTQYF.

This chain joins TRBV5-1 and TRBJ1-1; possibly TRBD1 for D (5 bases). With 4 bases removed from V and 1 base from J, the gap between germline ends came to 23 bases. The CDR3 spans 18 residues. Germline CDR1 is SGHRS and CDR2 is YFSETQ. The CDR3 is CASSATLGGSVGNTEAFF. The CDR3 nucleotides are TGCGCCAGCAGCGCCACCCTTGGGGGTTCGGTAGGGAACACTGAAGCTTTCTTT.

The chain employs TRBV28 and TRBJ2-5; 9 nucleotides line up with TRBD2. This CDR3 contains 16 residues. From germline, CDR1 is MDHEN and CDR2 SYDVKM. The V gene end was trimmed by 5 bases and the J gene end by 0 bases; junction bases not matched to a gene: 7. The CDR3: CASSPATSGYQETQYF. The CDR3 DNA is TGTGCCAGCAGTCCCGCGACTAGCGGATACCAAGAGACCCAGTACTTC.

The chain recombines TRBV6-5 with TRBJ2-1; no firm D call. Germline loops: CDR1 MNHEY, CDR2 SVGAGI. CDR3 length: 11 residues. V dropped 5 bases and J dropped 5 bases, with 4 bases sitting between them. The CDR3 here is CASSTDNEQFF. CDR3 DNA sequence: TGTGCCAGCAGTACCGACAATGAGCAGTTCTTC.